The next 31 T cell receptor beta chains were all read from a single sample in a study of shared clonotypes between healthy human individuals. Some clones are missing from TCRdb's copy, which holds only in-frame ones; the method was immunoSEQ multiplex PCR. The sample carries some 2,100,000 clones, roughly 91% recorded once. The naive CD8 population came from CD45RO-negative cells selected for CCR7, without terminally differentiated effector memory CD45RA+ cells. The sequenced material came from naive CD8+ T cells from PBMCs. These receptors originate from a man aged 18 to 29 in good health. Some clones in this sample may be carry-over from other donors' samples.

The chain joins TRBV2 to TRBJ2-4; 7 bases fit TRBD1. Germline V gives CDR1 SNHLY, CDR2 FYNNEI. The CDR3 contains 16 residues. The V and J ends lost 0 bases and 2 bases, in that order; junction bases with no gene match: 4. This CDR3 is CASSEAVDRTKNIQYF. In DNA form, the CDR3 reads TGTGCCAGCAGTGAAGCGGTGGACAGGACCAAAAACATTCAGTACTTC.

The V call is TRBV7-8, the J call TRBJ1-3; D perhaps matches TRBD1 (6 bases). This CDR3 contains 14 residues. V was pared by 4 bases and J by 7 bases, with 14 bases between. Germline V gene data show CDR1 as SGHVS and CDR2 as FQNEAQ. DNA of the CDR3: TGTGCCAGCAGCTCCGGACAGTACAGGAACACCATATATTTT. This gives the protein CASSSGQYRNTIYF.

This CDR3 reads CASSGQGLGQGAGNTEAFF. The CDR3 region has the DNA TGTGCCAGCAGCGGCCAAGGGTTGGGACAGGGGGCTGGGAACACTGAAGCTTTCTTT. This chain joins TRBV9 and TRBJ1-1, with 12 positions matching TRBD1. The CDR3 has 19 residues. CDR1 and CDR2 from the germline V gene are SGDLS and YYNGEE. V dropped 3 bases and J dropped 1; count of bases not matched to a gene: 13.

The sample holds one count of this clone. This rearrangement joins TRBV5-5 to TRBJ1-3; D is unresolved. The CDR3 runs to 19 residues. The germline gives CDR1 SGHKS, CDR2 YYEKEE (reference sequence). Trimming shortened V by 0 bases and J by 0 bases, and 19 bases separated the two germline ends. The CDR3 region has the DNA TGTGCCAGCAGCTTGGAAGTACGGCGGGTAGCCAACTCTGGAAACACCATATATTTT. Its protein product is CASSLEVRRVANSGNTIYF.

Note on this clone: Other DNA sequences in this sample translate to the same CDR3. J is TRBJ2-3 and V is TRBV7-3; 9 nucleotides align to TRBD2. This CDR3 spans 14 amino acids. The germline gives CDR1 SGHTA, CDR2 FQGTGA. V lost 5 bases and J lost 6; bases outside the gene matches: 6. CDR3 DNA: TGTGCCAGCAGCCCGGGACTAGCTGGGGATACGCAGTATTTT. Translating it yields CASSPGLAGDTQYF.

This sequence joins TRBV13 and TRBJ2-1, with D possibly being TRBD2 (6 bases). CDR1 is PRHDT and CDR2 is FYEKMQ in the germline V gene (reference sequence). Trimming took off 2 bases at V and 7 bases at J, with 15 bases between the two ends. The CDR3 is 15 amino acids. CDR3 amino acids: CASSLWGGAGNEQFF. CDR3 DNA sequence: TGTGCCAGCAGCTTATGGGGAGGCGCGGGGAATGAGCAGTTCTTC.

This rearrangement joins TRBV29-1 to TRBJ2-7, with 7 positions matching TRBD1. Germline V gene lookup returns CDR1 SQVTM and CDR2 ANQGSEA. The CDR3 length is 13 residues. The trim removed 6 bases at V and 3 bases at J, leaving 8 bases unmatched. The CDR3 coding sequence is TGCAGCGTGCTTCGCCGGGACAGCTACGAGCAGTACTTC. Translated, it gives CSVLRRDSYEQYF.

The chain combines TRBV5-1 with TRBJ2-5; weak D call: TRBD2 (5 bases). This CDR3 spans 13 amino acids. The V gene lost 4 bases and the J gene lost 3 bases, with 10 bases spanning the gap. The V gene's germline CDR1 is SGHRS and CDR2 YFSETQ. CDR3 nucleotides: TGCGCCAGCAGCCAGAGGGCAGAAGAGACCCAGTACTTC. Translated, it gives CASSQRAEETQYF.

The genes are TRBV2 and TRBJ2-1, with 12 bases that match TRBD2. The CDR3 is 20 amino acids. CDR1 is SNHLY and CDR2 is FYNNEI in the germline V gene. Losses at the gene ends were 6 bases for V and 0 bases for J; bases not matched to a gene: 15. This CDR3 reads CASSHPGLAGLTSSYNEQFF. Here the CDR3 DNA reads TGTGCCAGCAGCCACCCGGGACTAGCGGGCCTCACGAGCTCCTACAATGAGCAGTTCTTC.

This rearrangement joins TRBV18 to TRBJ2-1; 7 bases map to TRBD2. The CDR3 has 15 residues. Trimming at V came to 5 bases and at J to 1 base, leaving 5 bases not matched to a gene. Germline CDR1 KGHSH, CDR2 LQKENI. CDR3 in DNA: TGTGCCAGCTCAGGAAGCGGGACTTCCTACAATGAGCAGTTCTTC. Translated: CASSGSGTSYNEQFF. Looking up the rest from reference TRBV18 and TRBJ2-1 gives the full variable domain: NAGVMQNPRHLVRRRGQEARLRCSPMKGHSHVYWYRQLPEEGLKFMVYLQKENIIDESGMPKERFSAEFPKEGPSILRIQQVVRGDSAAYFCASSGSGTSYNEQFFGPGTRLTVL.

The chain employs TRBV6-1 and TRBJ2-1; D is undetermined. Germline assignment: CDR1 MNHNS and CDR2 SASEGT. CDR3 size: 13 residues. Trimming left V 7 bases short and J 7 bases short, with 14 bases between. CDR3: CASTTPGSNEQFF. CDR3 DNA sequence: TGTGCCAGCACCACCCCGGGTAGTAATGAGCAGTTCTTC.

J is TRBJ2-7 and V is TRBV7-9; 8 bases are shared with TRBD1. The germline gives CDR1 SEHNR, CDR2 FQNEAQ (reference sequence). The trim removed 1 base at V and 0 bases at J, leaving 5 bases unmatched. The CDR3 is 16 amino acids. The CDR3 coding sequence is TGTGCCAGCAGCTTAGGAACAGGGGGGAGCTCCTACGAGCAGTACTTC. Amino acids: CASSLGTGGSSYEQYF.

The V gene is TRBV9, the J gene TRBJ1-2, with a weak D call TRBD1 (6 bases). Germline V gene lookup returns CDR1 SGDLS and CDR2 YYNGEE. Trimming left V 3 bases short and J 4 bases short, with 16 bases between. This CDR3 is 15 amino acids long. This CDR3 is CASSGTAGVSYGYTF. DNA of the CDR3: TGTGCCAGCAGCGGGACGGCAGGGGTTAGCTATGGCTACACCTTC. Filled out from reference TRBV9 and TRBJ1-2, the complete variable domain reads DSGVTQTPKHLITATGQRVTLRCSPRSGDLSVYWYQQSLDQGLQFLIQYYNGEERAKGNILERFSAQQFPDLHSELNLSSLELGDSALYFCASSGTAGVSYGYTFGSGTRLTVV.

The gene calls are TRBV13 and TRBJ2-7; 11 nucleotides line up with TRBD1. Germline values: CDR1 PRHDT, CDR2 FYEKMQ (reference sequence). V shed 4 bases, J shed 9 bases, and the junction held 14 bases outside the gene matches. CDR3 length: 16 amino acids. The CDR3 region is CASSSLLIAGQGVQYF. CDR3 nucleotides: TGTGCCAGCAGCTCCCTTTTGATAGCGGGACAGGGGGTGCAGTACTTC.

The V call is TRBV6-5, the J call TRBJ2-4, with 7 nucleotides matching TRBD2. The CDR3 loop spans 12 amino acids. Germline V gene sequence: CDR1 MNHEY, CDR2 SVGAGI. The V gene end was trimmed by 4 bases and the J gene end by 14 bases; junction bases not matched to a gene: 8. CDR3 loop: CASSSPGREEYF. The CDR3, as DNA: TGTGCCAGCAGTTCCCCGGGGAGGGAGGAGTACTTC.

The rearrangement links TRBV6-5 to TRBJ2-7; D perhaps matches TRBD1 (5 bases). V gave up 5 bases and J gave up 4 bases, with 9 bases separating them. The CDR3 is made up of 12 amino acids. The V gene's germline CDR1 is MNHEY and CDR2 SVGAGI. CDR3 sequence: CASSGPGYEQYF. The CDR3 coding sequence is TGTGCCAGCAGTGGGCCAGGGTACGAGCAGTACTTC.

CDR3 sequence reads: CASSFTSGSQNIQYF. In nucleotides, the CDR3 is TGCGCCAGCAGCTTTACTAGCGGGAGCCAAAACATTCAGTACTTC. This sequence joins TRBV5-1 and TRBJ2-4; the match to TRBD2 covers 11 bases. CDR1 and CDR2 from the germline V gene are SGHRS and YFSETQ. CDR3 length equals 15 residues. Germline trimming cut 2 bases from V and 5 bases from J; bases unmatched to any gene: 3.

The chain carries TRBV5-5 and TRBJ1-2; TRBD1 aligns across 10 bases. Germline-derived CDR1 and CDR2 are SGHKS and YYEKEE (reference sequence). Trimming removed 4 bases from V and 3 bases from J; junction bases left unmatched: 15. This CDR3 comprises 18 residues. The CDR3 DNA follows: TGTGCCAGCAGCCTTACCGGGACAGGGGCTCCGTTCGACTATGGCTACACCTTC. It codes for CASSLTGTGAPFDYGYTF.

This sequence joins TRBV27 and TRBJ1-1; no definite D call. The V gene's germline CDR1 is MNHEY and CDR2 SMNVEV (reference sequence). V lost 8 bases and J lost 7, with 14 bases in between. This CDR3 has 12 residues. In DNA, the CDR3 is TGTGCCAGCGGGGTCACGAGTTATGAAGCTTTCTTT. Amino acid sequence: CASGVTSYEAFF.

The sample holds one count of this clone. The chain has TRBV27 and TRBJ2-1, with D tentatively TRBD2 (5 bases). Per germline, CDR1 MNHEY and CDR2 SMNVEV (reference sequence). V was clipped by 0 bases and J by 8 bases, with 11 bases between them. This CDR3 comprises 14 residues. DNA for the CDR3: TGTGCCAGCAGTTTATCGAATCGGGGTTATGAGCAGTTCTTC. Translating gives CASSLSNRGYEQFF.

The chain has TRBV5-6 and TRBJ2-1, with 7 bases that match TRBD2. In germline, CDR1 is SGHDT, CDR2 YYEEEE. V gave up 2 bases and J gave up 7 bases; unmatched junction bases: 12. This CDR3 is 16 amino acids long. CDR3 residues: CASSFGGAGVPNEQFF. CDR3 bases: TGTGCCAGCAGCTTTGGTGGGGCGGGAGTACCAAATGAGCAGTTCTTC.

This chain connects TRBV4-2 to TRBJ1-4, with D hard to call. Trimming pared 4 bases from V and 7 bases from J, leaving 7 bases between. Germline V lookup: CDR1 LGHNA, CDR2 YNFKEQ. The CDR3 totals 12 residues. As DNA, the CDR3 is TGTGCCAGCAGCCTACAGAGTGAAAAACTGTTTTTT. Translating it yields CASSLQSEKLFF.

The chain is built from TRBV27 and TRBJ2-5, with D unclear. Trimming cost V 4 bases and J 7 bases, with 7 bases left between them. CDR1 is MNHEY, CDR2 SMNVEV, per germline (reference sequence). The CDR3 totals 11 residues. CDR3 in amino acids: CASSSTGTQYF. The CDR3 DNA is TGTGCCAGCAGTTCGACGGGGACCCAGTACTTC.

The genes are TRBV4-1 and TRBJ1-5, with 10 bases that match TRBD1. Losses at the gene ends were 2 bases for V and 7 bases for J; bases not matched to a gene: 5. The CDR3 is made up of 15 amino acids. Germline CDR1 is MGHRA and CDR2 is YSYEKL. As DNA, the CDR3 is TGCGCCAGCAGCCAACGGACAGGGGGTGGGCAGCCCCAGCATTTT. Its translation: CASSQRTGGGQPQHF.

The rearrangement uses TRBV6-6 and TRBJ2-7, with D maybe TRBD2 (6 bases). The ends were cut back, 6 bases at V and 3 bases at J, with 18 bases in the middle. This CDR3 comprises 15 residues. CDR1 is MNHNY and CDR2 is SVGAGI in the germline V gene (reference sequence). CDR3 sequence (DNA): TGTGCCAGCAGGGAGGGTTGGCAGGTTCTCTACGAGCAGTACTTC. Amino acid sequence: CASREGWQVLYEQYF.

CDR3 nucleotide sequence: TGTGCCAGCAGTTACGAGTCTAGCGGGAGAAGGGAGCAGTACTTC. It specifies CASSYESSGRREQYF. This chain connects TRBV6-5 to TRBJ2-7, with TRBD2 matching over 10 bases. V shed 2 bases, J shed 7 bases, and the junction held 8 bases outside the gene matches. The CDR3 runs 15 residues. The germline V gene encodes CDR1 MNHEY and CDR2 SVGAGI.

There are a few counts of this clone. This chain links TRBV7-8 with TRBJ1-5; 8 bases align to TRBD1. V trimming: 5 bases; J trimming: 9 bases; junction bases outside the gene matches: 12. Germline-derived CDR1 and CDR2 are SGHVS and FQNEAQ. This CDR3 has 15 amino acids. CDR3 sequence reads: CASSAPQGARRPQHF. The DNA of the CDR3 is TGTGCCAGCAGCGCACCTCAGGGGGCCCGCCGGCCCCAGCATTTT.

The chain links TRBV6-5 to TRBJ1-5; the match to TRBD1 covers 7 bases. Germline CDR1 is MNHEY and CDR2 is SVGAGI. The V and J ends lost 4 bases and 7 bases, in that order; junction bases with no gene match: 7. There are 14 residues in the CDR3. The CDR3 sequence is CASSSDRVGQPQHF. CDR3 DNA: TGTGCCAGCAGTTCCGACAGGGTTGGACAGCCCCAGCATTTT.

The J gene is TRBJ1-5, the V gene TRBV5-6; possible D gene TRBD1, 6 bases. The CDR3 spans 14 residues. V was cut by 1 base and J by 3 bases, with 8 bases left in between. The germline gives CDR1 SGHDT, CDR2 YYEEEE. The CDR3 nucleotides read TGTGCCAGCAGCTTGAGGACAGCCAATCAGCCCCAGCATTTT. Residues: CASSLRTANQPQHF.

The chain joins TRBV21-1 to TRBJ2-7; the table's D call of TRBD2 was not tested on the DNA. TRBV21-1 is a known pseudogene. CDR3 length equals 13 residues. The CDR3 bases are TGTGCCAGCAGCAAAGCGCTATTTTCCGAGCAGTACTTC. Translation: CASSKALFSEQYF.

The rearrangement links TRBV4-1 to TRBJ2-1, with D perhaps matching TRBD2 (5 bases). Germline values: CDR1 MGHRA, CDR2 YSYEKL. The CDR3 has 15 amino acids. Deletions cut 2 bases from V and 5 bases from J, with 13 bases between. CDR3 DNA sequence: TGCGCCAGCAGCCAATGGGCTAGCACACACAATGAGCAGTTCTTC. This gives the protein CASSQWASTHNEQFF.